This is a list of T cell receptor beta chains from one sample in a study of blood T cell repertoires in COVID-19. The method was immunoSEQ multiplex PCR; TCRdb's version includes in-frame clones alone and lacks a portion of them. The repertoire consists of over 150,000 clones, with 82% occurring once and the leading ten covering approximately 12%. Sequences were obtained from PBMCs or T cells enriched from blood (not recorded which). These TCRs come from a man aged 35-49 years who had recovered from COVID-19. The CDR3 runs from the conserved cysteine through the conserved F or W. Fields, in order: V gene, D gene, J gene, clone size, CDR3 protein, CDR3 DNA. The D gene is left open where the match is weak. Some rows have no size entry. The others give once, few or many, or a class for an expanded clone.

TRBV28	TRBD1	TRBJ1-1	few	CATGTGGTEAFF	TGTGCCACAGGGACAGGGGGCACTGAAGCTTTCTTT
TRBV2	NA	TRBJ1-1	NA	CASSVRVENTEAFF	TGTGCCAGCAGTGTGAGGGTAGAGAACACTGAAGCTTTCTTT
TRBV5-6	TRBD1	TRBJ1-5	once	CASSETGYDQPQHF	TGTGCCAGCAGCGAGACAGGGTACGATCAGCCCCAGCATTTT
TRBV9	TRBD2	TRBJ2-1	NA	CASSVANGLAGNSSYNEQFF	TGTGCCAGCAGCGTTGCGAACGGACTAGCGGGCAATAGCTCCTACAATGAGCAGTTCTTC
TRBV30	TRBD1	TRBJ1-1	NA	CAWSVQGTEAFF	TGTGCCTGGAGCGTACAGGGGACTGAAGCTTTCTTT
TRBV7-9	NA	TRBJ2-7	NA	CASSMDSRSYEQYF	TGTGCCAGCAGTATGGACTCGAGATCCTACGAGCAGTACTTC
TRBV10-3	NA	TRBJ1-1	NA	CATAGGENTEAFF	TGTGCCACCGCGGGTGGAGAGAACACTGAAGCTTTCTTT
TRBV7-6	TRBD1	TRBJ2-1	NA	CASSPRDSLFSGSYNEQFF	TGTGCCAGCAGCCCAAGGGACAGCCTATTTTCCGGCTCCTACAATGAGCAGTTCTTC
TRBV15	NA	TRBJ1-2	NA	CATSRVGSYGYTF	TGTGCCACCAGCAGAGTGGGCAGCTATGGCTACACCTTC
TRBV5-1	NA	TRBJ2-6	NA	CASSPQGLGGANVLTF	TGCGCCAGCAGCCCGCAGGGCCTGGGGGGGGCCAACGTCCTGACTTTC
TRBV18	NA	TRBJ1-3	once	CASSTGGNTIYF	TGTGCCAGCTCGACAGGTGGAAACACCATATATTTT
TRBV18	TRBD1	TRBJ1-1	NA	CASSQGQGSTEAFF	TGTGCCAGCTCACAGGGACAGGGTTCCACTGAAGCTTTCTTT
TRBV7-2	TRBD1	TRBJ2-3	NA	CASSLADRVPDTQYF	TGTGCCAGCAGCTTAGCCGACAGGGTACCAGATACGCAGTATTTT
TRBV2	NA	TRBJ1-1	NA	CASSTTGLGTEAFF	TGTGCCAGCAGCACAACAGGGCTCGGCACTGAAGCTTTCTTT
TRBV9	NA	TRBJ2-1	NA	CASSVGRNEQFF	TGTGCCAGCAGCGTAGGTCGCAATGAGCAGTTCTTC